This T cell receptor (beta chain) is from a study of blood T cell repertoires in COVID-19. Trimming stripped 3 bases from V and 3 bases from J, with 8 bases between. The germline V gene has CDR1 KGHSH and CDR2 LQKENI. The CDR3 loop spans 13 amino acids. Some clones are missing from TCRdb's copy, which holds only in-frame ones; the method was immunoSEQ multiplex PCR. The sample has 50,000 to 70,000 clones, under 85% seen once. The sample consisted of peripheral blood. The rearrangement joins TRBV18 to TRBJ2-5; the D is unclear. The source is a man aged 60 to 75 with acute or convalescent COVID-19. CDR3: CASSPRLKETQYF. The CDR3 nucleotides are TGTGCCAGCTCACCTCGACTTAAAGAGACCCAGTACTTC.